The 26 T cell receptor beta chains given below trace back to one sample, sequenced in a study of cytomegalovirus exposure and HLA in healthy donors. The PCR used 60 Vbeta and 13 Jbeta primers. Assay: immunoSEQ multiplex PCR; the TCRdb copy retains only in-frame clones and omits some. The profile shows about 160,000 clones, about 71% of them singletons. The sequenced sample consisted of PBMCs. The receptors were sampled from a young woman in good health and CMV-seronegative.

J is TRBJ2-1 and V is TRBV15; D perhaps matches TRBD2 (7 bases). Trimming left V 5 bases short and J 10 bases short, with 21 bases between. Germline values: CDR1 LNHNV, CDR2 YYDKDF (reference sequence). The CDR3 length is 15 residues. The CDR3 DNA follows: TGTGCCACCAGCTCCCGAGGGCGGGGGCCGGGGGAGCAGTTCTTC. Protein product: CATSSRGRGPGEQFF.

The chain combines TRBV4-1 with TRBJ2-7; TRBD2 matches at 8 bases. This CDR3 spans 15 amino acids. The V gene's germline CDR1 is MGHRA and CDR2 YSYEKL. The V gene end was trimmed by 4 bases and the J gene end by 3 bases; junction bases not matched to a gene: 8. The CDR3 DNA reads TGCGCCAGCAGCCTTGGGACTAGTTTCAACTACGAGCAGTACTTC. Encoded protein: CASSLGTSFNYEQYF.

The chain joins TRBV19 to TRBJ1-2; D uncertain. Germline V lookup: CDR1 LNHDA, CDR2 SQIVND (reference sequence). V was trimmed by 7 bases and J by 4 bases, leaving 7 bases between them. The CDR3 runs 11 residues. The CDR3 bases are TGTGCCAGTATCGGGTCCTATGGCTACACCTTC. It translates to CASIGSYGYTF. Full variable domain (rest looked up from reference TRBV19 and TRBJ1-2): DGGITQSPKYLFRKEGQNVTLSCEQNLNHDAMYWYRQDPGQGLRLIYYSQIVNDFQKGDIAEGYSVSREKKESFPLTVTSAQKNPTAFYLCASIGSYGYTFGSGTRLTVV.

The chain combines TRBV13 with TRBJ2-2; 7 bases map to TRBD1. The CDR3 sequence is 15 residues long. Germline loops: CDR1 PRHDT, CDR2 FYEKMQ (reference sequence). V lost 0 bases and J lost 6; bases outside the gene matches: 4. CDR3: CASSLGTGSPGELFF. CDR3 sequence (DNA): TGTGCCAGCAGCTTAGGGACAGGGTCCCCCGGGGAGCTGTTTTTT.

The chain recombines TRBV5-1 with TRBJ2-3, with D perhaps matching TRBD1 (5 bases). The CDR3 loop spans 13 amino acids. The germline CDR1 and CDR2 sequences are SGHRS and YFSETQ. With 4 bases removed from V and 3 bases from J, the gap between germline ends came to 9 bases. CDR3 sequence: CASSRQSTDTQYF. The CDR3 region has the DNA TGCGCCAGCAGCAGACAGTCAACAGATACGCAGTATTTT.

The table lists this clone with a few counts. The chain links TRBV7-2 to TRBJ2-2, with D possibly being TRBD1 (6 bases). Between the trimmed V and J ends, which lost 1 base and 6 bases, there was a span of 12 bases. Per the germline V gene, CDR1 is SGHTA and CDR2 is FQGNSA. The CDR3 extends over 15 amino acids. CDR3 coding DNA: TGTGCCAGCAGCTTAGTTGCAGGGGTGGCCGGGGAGCTGTTTTTT. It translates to CASSLVAGVAGELFF.

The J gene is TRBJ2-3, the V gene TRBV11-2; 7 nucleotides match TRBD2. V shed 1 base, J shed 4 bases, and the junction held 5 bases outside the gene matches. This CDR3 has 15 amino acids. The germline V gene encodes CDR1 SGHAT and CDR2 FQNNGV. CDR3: CASSLAGGSSDTQYF. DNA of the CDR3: TGTGCCAGCAGCTTAGCGGGCGGGAGTTCAGATACGCAGTATTTT. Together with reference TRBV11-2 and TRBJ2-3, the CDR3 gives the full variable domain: EAGVAQSPRYKIIEKRQSVAFWCNPISGHATLYWYQQILGQGPKLLIQFQNNGVVDDSQLPKDRFSAERLKGVDSTLKIQPAKLEDSAVYLCASSLAGGSSDTQYFGPGTRLTVL.

CDR3 DNA: TGTGCCAGCAGCTTGTACCTTAGTAAAGAGACCCAGTACTTC. Encoded protein: CASSLYLSKETQYF. The chain joins TRBV5-4 to TRBJ2-5; unclear D gene. The CDR3 runs to 14 residues. V lost 1 base and J lost 3, with 10 bases in between. Germline CDR1 and CDR2: SGHNT and YYREEE (reference sequence).

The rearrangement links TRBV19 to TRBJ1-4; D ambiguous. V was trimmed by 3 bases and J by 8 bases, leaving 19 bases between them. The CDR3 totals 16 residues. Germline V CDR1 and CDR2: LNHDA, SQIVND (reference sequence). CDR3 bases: TGTGCCAGTAGTATCGTGGGAGCGGGGATTCAAGAAAAACTGTTTTTT. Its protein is CASSIVGAGIQEKLFF.

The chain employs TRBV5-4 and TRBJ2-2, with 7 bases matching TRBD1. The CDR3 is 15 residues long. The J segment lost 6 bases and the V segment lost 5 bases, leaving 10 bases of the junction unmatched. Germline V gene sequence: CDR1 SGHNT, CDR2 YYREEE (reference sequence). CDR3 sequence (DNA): TGTGCCAGCAGGCAGTGGGGGACAGCTGCCGGGGAGCTGTTTTTT. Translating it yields CASRQWGTAAGELFF.

As DNA, the CDR3 is TGTGCCTGGAGTGTACCGGGCACAGATACGCAGTATTTT. Protein product: CAWSVPGTDTQYF. The chain is built from TRBV30 and TRBJ2-3; D ambiguous. Trimming pared 0 bases from V and 1 base from J, leaving 5 bases between. Germline V gene sequence: CDR1 GTSNPN, CDR2 SVGIG (reference sequence). This CDR3 has 13 residues.

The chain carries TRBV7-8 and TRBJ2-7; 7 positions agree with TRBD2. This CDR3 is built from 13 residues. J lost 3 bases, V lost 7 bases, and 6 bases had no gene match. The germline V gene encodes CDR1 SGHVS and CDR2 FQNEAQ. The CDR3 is CASTLAENYEQYF. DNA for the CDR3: TGTGCCAGCACTCTAGCGGAGAACTACGAGCAGTACTTC.

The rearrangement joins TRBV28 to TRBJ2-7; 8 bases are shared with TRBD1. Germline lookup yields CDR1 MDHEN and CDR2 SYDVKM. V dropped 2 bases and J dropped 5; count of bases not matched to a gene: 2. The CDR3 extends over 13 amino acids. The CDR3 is CASSLLTGDEQYF. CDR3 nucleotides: TGTGCCAGCAGTTTACTGACAGGGGACGAGCAGTACTTC.

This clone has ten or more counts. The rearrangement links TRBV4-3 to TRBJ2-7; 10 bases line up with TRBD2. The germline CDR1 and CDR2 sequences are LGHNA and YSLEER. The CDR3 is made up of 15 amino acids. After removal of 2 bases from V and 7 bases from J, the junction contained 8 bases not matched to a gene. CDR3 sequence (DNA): TGCGCCAGCAGCCAACGAGCGGGAGGGCCGGGGGAGCAGTACTTC. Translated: CASSQRAGGPGEQYF.

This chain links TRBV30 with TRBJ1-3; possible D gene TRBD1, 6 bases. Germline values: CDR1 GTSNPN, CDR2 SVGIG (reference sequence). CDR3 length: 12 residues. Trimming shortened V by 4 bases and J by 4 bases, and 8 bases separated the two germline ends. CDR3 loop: CAWTGGGNTIYF. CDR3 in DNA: TGTGCCTGGACTGGGGGCGGAAACACCATATATTTT.

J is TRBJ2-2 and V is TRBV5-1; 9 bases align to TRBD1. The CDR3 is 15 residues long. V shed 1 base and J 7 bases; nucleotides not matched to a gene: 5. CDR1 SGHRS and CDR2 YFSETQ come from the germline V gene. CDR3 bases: TGCGCCAGCAGCTTGAACAGGGGGCAAGGCGGGGAGCTGTTTTTT. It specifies CASSLNRGQGGELFF.

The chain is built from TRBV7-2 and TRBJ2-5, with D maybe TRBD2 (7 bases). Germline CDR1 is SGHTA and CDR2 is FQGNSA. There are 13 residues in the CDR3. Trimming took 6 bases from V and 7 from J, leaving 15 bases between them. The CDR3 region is CASSWGGPRTQYF. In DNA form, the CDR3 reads TGTGCCAGCAGTTGGGGGGGGCCGAGGACCCAGTACTTC.

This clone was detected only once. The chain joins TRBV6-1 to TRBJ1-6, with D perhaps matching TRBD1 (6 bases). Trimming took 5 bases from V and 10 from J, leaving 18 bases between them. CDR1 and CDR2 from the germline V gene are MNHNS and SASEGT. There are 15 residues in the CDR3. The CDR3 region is CASSPDGGRRSPLHF. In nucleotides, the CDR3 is TGTGCCAGCAGTCCTGACGGGGGGCGGCGGTCACCCCTCCACTTT.

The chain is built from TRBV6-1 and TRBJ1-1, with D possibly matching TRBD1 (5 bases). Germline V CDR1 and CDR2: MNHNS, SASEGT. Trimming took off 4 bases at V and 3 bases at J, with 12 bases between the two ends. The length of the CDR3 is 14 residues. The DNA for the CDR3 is TGTGCCAGCAGTGGGGGAGGGGCGTACACTGAAGCTTTCTTT. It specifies CASSGGGAYTEAFF.

Here the CDR3 DNA reads TGTGCCAGCAGCTTTAGCGGGAGGGTGGCCGGGGAGCTGTTTTTT. Translated, it gives CASSFSGRVAGELFF. The chain links TRBV4-2 to TRBJ2-2, with 11 bases aligning to TRBD2. With V trimmed by 5 bases and J by 6 bases, 5 bases remained unmatched. CDR3 length: 15 amino acids. The germline V gene encodes CDR1 LGHNA and CDR2 YNFKEQ.

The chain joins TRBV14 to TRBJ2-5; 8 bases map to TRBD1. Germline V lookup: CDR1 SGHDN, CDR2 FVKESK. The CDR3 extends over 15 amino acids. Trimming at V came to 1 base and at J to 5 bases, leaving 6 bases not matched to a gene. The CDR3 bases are TGTGCCAGCAGCCAAGTCCACAGGGGGATGGAGACCCAGTACTTC. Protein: CASSQVHRGMETQYF.

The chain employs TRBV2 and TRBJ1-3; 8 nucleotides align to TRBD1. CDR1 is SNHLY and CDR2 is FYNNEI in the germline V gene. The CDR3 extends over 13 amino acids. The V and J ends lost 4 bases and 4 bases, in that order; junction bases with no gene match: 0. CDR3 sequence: CASSGDRGNTIYF. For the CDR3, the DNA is TGTGCCAGCAGTGGGGACAGGGGAAACACCATATATTTT.

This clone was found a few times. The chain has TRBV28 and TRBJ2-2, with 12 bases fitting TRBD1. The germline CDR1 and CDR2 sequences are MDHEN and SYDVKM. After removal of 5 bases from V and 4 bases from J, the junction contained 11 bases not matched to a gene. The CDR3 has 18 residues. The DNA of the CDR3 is TGTGCCAGCAGTAGCCCTCCGGGACAGGGGGCCGGCACCGGGGAGCTGTTTTTT. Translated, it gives CASSSPPGQGAGTGELFF.

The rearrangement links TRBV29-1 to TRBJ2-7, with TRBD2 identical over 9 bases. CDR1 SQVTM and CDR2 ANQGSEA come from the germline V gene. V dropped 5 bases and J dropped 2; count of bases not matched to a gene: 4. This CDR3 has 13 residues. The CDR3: CSVSSGRPYEQYF. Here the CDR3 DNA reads TGCAGCGTTAGCAGCGGGAGGCCCTACGAGCAGTACTTC.

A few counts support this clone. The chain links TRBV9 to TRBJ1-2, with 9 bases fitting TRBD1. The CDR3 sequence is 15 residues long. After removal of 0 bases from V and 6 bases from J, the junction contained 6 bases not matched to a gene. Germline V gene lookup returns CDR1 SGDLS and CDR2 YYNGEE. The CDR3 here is CASSVESGTGHGYTF. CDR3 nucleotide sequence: TGTGCCAGCAGCGTAGAATCCGGGACAGGGCATGGCTACACCTTC.

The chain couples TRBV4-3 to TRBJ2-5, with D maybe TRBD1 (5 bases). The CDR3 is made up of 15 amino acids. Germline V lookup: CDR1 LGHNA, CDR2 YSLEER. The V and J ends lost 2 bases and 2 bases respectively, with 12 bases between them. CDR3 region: CASSQILQVQETQYF. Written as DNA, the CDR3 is TGCGCCAGCAGCCAAATCTTACAGGTACAAGAGACCCAGTACTTC.